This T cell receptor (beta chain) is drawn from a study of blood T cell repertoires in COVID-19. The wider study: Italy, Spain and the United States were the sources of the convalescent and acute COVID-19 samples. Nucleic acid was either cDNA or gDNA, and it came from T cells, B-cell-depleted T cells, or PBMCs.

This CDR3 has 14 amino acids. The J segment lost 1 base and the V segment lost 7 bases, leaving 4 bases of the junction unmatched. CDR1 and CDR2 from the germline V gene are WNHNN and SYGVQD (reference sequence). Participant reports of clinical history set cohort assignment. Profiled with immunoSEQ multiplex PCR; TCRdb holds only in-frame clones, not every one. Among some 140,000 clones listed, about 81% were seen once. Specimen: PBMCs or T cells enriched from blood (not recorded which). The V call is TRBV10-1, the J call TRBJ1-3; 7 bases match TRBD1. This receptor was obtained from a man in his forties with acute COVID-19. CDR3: CASKSGQSGNTIYF. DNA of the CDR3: TGCGCCAGCAAATCGGGACAGTCTGGAAACACCATATATTTT.